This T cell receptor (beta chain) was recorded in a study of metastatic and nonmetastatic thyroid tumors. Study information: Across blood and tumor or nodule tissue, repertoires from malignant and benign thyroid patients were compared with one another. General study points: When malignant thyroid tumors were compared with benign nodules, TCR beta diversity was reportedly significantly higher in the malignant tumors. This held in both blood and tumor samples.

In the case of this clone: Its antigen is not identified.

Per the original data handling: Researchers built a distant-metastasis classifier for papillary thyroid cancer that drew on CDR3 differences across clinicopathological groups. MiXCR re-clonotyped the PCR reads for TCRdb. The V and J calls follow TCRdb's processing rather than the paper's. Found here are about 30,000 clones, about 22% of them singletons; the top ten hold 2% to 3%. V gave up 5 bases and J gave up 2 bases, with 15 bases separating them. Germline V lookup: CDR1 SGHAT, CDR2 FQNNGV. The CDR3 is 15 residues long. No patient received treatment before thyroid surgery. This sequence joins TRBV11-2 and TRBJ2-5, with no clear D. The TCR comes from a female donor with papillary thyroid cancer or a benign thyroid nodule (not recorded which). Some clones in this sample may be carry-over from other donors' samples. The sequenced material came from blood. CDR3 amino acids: CASSQIGTSQETQYF. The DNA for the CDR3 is TGTGCCAGCAGCCAAATCGGAACTTCTCAAGAGACCCAGTACTTC.